Detailed here is one T cell receptor (beta chain). Everyone who took part was about 18 to 89 years old, and they came from about two dozen US areas. In assigning cohorts, the study relied on participant-reported clinical history. The CDR3 runs 20 residues. V lost 5 bases, J lost 0 bases, and 19 bases stayed unmatched. Germline assignment: CDR1 MNHEY and CDR2 SVGEGT. These data originate in a study of blood T cell repertoires in COVID-19. Method: immunoSEQ multiplex PCR; TCRdb's copy keeps in-frame clones and lacks some. The sample contains 200,000 to 250,000 clones, 85% to 90% of which appear only once.

The clonotype comes from a woman younger than 35 in a cohort exposed to, infected with or recovered from COVID-19 (not recorded which). Sequenced sample: PBMCs or T cells enriched from blood (not recorded which). V gene TRBV6-2 or TRBV6-3 combines with J gene TRBJ2-3; 8 bases line up with TRBD1. CDR3 sequence: CASSARTGRLGLGSTDTQYF. The CDR3 coding sequence is TGTGCCAGCAGTGCCCGGACAGGGCGCCTTGGATTGGGGAGCACAGATACGCAGTATTTT.